This entry features one T cell receptor beta chain sequence. This clonotype was observed a handful of times. Its cognate antigen has yet to be identified. The input lacks base qualities; no much larger clone sits a single base away. The reads were generated on an Illumina HiSeq 2500. Quantitative 5'-RACE with molecular barcodes was used to prepare TCR beta libraries. The original pipeline was this. A new computational method, built on a probabilistic model of VDJ rearrangement, was used to identify disease-linked TCR variants. TCRdb applied fastp at Q25 and MiXCR to the public reads, then kept only in-frame beta chains. CDR3 protein duplicates are merged, each entry listing the most common genes and DNA. TCRdb, not the authors, supplied the V and J calls. The sample records about 800,000 distinct CDR3 sequences, roughly 12% of which are singletons. Of the sample, approximately 0.51% is held by the ten largest clones.

These data belong to a study of CD8 T cells in ankylosing spondylitis (dated by TCRdb to 2016 to 2017). With respect to the entire study: The study profiled T cell receptor beta repertoires in healthy donors and ankylosing spondylitis patients to find disease-linked TCR variants. The full study cohort comprised 25 ankylosing spondylitis patients and over 95 healthy donors. Samples of peripheral blood were taken, and for ankylosing spondylitis patients, synovial fluid was collected as well.

On the study overall, not on this receptor specifically: Blood from ankylosing spondylitis patients appeared to be characterized by a TCR beta motif made up of seven or eight highly homologous amino acid variants. A CD8+ phenotype was shown by the disease-linked clones, which were found at relatively low frequencies in peripheral blood. Significant enrichment of the disease-linked clones was reported in matched synovial fluid samples from ankylosing spondylitis patients. Some motif variants were previously reported in synovial fluid and blood of reactive arthritis patients, suggesting common disease-initiation mechanisms.

V lost 6 bases and J lost 2 bases; the stretch between them is 17 bases long. The CDR3 runs 14 amino acids, cysteine and phenylalanine included. Only CDR3 DNA remains: 42 bases, in frame from the first base. CDR1 and CDR2 (DFQATT, SNEGSKA) derive from the germline V gene (reference sequence). This TCR came from a male donor with ankylosing spondylitis. The sequencing input was blood, either unsorted or a sorted T cell fraction (not recorded which). The chain joins TRBV20-1 to TRBJ2-7, with a tentative D call of TRBD1 or TRBD2, each matching 6 bases. Read as DNA, the sequence is TGCAGTGCGAGGGGGGAGGACAGTCCCTACGAGCAGTACTTC. Its translation is CSARGEDSPYEQYF.